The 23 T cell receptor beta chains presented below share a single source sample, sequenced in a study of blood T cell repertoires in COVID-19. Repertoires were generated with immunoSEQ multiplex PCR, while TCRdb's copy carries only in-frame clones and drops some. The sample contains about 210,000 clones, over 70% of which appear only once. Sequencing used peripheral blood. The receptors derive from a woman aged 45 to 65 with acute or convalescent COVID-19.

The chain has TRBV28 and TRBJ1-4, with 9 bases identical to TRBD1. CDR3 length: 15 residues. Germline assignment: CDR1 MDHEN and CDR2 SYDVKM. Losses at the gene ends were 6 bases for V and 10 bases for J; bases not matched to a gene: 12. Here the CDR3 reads CASSFEGQGFRKLFF. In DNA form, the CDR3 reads TGTGCCAGCAGCTTTGAGGGACAGGGCTTTAGAAAACTGTTTTTT.

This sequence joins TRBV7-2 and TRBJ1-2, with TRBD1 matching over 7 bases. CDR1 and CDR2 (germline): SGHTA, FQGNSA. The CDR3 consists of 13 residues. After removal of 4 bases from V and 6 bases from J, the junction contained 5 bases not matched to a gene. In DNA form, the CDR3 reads TGTGCCAGCAGCTCATCCAGGGGGGATGGCTACACCTTC. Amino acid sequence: CASSSSRGDGYTF.

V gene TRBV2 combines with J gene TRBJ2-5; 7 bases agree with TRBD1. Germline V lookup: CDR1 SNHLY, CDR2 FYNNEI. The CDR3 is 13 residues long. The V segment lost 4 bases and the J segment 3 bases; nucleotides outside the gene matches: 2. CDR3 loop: CASSGDREETQYF. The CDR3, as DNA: TGTGCCAGCAGTGGAGACAGGGAAGAGACCCAGTACTTC.

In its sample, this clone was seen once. The DNA for the CDR3 is TGCGCCAGCAGTGAACAGGGACAGCAGGGAAACACCATATATTTT. This codes for CASSEQGQQGNTIYF. The gene calls are TRBV10-2 and TRBJ1-3; 7 nucleotides match TRBD1. The CDR3 loop spans 15 amino acids. J lost 4 bases, V lost 3 bases, and 6 bases had no gene match. CDR1 and CDR2 from the germline V gene are WSHSY and SAAADI.

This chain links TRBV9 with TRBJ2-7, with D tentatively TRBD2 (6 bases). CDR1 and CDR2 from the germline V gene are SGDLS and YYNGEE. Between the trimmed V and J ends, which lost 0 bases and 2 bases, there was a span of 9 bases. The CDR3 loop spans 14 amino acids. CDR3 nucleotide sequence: TGTGCCAGCAGCGTAGCGGAGGGAACCTACGAGCAGTACTTC. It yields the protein CASSVAEGTYEQYF.

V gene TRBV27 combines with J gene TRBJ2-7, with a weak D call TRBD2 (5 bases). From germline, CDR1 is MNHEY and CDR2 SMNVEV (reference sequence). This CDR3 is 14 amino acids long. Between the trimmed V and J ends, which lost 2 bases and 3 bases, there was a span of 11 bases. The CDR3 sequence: CASSLGTGIYEQYF. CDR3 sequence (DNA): TGTGCCAGCAGTTTAGGTACGGGAATCTACGAGCAGTACTTC.

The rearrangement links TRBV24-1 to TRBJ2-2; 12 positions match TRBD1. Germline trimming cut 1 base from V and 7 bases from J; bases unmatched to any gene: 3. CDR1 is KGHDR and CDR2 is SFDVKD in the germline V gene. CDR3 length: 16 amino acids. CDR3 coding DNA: TGTGCCACCAGTGATTTCGGGACAGGGGGCGACGGGGAGCTGTTTTTT. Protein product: CATSDFGTGGDGELFF.

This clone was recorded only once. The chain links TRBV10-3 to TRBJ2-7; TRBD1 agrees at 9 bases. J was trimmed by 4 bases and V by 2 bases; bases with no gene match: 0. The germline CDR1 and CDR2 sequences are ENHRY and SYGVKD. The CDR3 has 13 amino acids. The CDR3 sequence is CAISEGQGYEQYF. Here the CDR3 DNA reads TGTGCCATCAGTGAGGGACAGGGGTACGAGCAGTACTTC.

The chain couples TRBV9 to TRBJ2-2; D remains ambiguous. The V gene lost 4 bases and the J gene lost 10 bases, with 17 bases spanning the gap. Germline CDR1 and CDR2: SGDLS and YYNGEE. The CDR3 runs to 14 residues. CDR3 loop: CASSKEWPGEELFF. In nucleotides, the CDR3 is TGTGCCAGCAGCAAGGAGTGGCCTGGCGAGGAGCTGTTTTTT. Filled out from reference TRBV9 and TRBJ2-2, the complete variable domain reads DSGVTQTPKHLITATGQRVTLRCSPRSGDLSVYWYQQSLDQGLQFLIQYYNGEERAKGNILERFSAQQFPDLHSELNLSSLELGDSALYFCASSKEWPGEELFFGEGSRLTVL.

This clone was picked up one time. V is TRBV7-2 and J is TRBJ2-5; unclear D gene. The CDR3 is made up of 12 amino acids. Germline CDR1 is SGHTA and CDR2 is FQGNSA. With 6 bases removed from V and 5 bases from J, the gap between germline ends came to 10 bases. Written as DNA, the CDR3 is TGTGCCAGCAGGTGGCTGCAGGAGACCCAGTACTTC. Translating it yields CASRWLQETQYF.

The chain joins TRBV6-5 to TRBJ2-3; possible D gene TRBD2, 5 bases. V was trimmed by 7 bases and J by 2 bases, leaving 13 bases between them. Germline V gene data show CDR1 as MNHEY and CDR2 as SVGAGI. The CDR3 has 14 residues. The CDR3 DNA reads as TGTGCCAGCACCCGGCGGGCCGCCACAGATACGCAGTATTTT. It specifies CASTRRAATDTQYF.

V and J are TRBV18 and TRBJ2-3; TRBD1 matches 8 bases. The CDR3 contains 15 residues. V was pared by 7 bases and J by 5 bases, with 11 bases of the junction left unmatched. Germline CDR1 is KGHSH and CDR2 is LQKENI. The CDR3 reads CASLSGQGMVDTQYF. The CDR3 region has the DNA TGTGCCAGCTTATCTGGACAGGGAATGGTAGATACGCAGTATTTT.

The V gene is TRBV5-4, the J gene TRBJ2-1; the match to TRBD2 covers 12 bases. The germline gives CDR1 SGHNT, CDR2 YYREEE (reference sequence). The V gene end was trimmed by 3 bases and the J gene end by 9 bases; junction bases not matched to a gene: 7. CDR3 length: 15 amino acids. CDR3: CASSSGLAGFGEQFF. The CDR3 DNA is TGTGCCAGCAGCTCCGGACTAGCGGGATTTGGTGAGCAGTTCTTC.

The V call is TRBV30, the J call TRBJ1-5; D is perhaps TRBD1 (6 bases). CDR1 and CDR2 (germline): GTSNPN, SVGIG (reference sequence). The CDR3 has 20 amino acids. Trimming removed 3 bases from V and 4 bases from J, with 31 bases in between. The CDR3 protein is CAWRDAPHTGEGGPNQPQHF. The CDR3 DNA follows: TGTGCCTGGAGAGACGCCCCACATACCGGGGAGGGGGGCCCGAATCAGCCCCAGCATTTT.

The CDR3 nucleotides read TGTGCCAGTATCGAACAGGTTTCGTTAGCCAAAAACATTCAGTACTTC. The encoded protein is CASIEQVSLAKNIQYF. V is TRBV19 and J is TRBJ2-4, with a weak D call TRBD1 (5 bases). CDR1 and CDR2 (germline): LNHDA, SQIVND (reference sequence). The CDR3 runs 16 residues. V lost 7 bases and J 0 bases, leaving 16 bases between the germline ends. The whole variable domain, remainder taken from reference TRBV19 and TRBJ2-4, is DGGITQSPKYLFRKEGQNVTLSCEQNLNHDAMYWYRQDPGQGLRLIYYSQIVNDFQKGDIAEGYSVSREKKESFPLTVTSAQKNPTAFYLCASIEQVSLAKNIQYFGAGTRLSVL.

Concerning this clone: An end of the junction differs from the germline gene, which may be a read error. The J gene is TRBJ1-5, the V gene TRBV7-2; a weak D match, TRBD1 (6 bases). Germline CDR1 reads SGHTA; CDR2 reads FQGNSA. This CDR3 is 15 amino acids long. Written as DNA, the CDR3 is TGTGCCAGCAGCCCCCGAGGGGGTAGCTATCAGCCCCAGCATTTT. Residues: CASSPRGGSYQPQHF.

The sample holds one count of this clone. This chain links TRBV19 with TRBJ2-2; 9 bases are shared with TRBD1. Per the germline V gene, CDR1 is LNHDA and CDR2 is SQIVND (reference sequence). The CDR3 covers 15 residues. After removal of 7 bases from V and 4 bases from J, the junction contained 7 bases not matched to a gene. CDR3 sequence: CASISYRGRTGELFF. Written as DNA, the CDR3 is TGTGCCAGTATTTCGTACAGGGGGCGCACCGGGGAGCTGTTTTTT.

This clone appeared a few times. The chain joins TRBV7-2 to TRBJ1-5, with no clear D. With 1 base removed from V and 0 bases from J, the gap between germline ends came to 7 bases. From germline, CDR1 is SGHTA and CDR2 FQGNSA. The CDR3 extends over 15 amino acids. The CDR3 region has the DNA TGTGCCAGCAGCTTAGTGGGAGATAGCAATCAGCCCCAGCATTTT. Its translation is CASSLVGDSNQPQHF.

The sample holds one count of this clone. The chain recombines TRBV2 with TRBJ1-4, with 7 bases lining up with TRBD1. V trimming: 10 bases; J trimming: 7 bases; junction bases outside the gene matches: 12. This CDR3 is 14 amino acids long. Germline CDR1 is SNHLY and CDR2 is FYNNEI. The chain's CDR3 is CATGGQPPGEKLFF. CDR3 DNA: TGTGCCACCGGGGGACAGCCCCCGGGTGAAAAACTGTTTTTT.

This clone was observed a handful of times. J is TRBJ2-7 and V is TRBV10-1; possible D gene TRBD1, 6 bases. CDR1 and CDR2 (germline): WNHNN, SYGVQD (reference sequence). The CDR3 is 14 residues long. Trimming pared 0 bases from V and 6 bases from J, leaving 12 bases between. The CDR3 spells CASSESTGGPEQYF. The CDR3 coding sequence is TGCGCCAGCAGTGAGTCGACAGGCGGGCCCGAGCAGTACTTC.

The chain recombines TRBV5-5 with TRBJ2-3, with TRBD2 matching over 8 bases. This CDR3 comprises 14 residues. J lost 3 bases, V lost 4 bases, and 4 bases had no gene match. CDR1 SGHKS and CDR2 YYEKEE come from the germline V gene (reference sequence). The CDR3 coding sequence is TGTGCCAGCAGCAGTAGACTAGCGACAGATACGCAGTATTTT. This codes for CASSSRLATDTQYF.

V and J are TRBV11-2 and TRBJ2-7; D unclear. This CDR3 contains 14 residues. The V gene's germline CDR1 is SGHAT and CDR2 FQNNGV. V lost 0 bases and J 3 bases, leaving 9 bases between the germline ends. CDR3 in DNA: TGTGCCAGCAGCTTAGATTCGGTCCTCTACGAGCAGTACTTC. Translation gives CASSLDSVLYEQYF.

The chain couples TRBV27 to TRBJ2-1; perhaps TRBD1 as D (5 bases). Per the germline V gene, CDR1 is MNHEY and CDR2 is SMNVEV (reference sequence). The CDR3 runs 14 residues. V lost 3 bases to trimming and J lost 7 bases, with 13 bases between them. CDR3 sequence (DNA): TGTGCCAGCAGTTTGCCAGGGTTTAAAAATGAGCAGTTCTTC. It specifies CASSLPGFKNEQFF.